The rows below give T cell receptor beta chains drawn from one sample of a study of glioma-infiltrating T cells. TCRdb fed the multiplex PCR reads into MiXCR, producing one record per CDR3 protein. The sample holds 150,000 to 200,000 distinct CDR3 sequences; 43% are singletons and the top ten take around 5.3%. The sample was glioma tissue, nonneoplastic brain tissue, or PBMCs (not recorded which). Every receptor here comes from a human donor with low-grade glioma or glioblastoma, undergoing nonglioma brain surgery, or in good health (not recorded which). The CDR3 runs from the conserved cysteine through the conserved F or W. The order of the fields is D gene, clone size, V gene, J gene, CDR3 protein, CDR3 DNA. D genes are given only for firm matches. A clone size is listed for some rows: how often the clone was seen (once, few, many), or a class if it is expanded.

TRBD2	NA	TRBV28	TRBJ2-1	CASSRSPRLAGDISYNEQFF	TGTGCCAGCAGCCGCTCTCCGAGACTAGCGGGGGATATCTCCTACAATGAGCAGTTCTTC
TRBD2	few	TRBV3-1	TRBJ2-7	CASSGLANEQYF	TGTGCCAGCAGCGGACTAGCAAACGAGCAGTACTTC
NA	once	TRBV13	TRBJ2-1	CASSLTASGPYNEQFF	TGTGCCAGCAGCCTAACGGCCAGCGGACCTTACAATGAGCAGTTCTTC
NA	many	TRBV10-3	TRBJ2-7	CAIRDRLHEQYF	TGTGCCATCCGAGACAGGCTCCACGAGCAGTACTTC
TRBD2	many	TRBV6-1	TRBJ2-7	CASTGLVSHEQYF	TGTGCCAGCACGGGACTAGTCTCGCACGAGCAGTACTTC
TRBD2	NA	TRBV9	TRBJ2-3	CASSVVSGSYDTQYF	TGTGCCAGCAGCGTAGTCAGCGGGAGTTATGATACGCAGTATTTT
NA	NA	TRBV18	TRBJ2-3	CASSPTVAGTDTQYF	TGTGCCAGCTCACCGACAGTGGCCGGCACAGATACGCAGTATTTT
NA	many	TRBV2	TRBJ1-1	CASSDPVLNTEAFF	TGTGCCAGCAGTGATCCTGTTTTGAACACTGAAGCTTTCTTT
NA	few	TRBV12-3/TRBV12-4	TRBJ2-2	CASSLAPLGRVNGELFF	TGTGCCAGCAGTTTAGCCCCCCTGGGTAGGGTCAACGGGGAGCTGTTTTTT
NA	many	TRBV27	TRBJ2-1	CASKGLYNEQFF	TGTGCCAGCAAGGGGCTTTACAATGAGCAGTTCTTC